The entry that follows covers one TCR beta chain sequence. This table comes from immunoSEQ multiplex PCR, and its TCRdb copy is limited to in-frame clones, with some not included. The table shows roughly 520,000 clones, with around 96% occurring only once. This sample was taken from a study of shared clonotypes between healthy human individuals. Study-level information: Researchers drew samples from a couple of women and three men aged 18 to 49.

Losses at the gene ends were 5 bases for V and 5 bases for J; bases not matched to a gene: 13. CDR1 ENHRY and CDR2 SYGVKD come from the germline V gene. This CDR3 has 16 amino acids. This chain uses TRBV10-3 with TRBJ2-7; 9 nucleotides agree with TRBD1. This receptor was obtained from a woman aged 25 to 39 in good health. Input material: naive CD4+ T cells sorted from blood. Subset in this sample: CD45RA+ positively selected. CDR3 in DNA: TGTGCCATCAGTCCCCCGACCGGGACAGGGATTAACGAGCAGTACTTC. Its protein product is CAISPPTGTGINEQYF.